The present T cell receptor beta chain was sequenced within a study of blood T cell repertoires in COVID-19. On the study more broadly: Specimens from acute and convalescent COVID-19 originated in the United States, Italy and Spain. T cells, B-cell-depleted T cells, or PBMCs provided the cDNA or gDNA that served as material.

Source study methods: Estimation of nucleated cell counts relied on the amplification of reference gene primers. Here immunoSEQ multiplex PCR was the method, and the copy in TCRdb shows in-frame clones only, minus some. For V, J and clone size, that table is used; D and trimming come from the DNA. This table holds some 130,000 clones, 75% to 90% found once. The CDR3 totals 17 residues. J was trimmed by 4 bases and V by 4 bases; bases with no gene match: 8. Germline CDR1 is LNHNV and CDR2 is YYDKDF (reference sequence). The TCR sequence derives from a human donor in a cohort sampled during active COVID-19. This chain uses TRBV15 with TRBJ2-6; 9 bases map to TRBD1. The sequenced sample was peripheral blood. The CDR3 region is CATSTGTGLRGANVLTF. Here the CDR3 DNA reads TGTGCCACCAGCACCGGGACAGGGCTAAGAGGGGCCAACGTCCTGACTTTC. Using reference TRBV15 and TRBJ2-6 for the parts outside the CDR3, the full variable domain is DAMVIQNPRYQVTQFGKPVTLSCSQTLNHNVMYWYQQKSSQAPKLLFHYYDKDFNNEADTPDNFQSRRPNTSFCFLDIRSPGLGDTAMYLCATSTGTGLRGANVLTFGAGSRLTVL.